In its sample, the clone carrying this TCR beta chain was seen a few times. The record originates from a study of CD8 T cells in ankylosing spondylitis. The germline CDR1 and CDR2 sequences are SGHRS and YFSETQ. The CDR3 runs to 15 residues. V lost 4 bases to trimming and J lost 5 bases, with 15 bases between them. MiXCR, run by TCRdb on the 5' RACE reads, gives a single entry per CDR3 protein. The sample has roughly 64,000 distinct CDR3 sequences, 6% to 8% seen once. The chain carries TRBV5-1 and TRBJ2-2, with a possible D match to TRBD2 (5 bases). Sample: synovial fluid, either unsorted or a sorted T cell fraction (not recorded which). This TCR came from a male donor with ankylosing spondylitis. The DNA of the CDR3 is TGCGCCAGCAGCCACATTACCCCGGGGACCGGGGAGCTGTTTTTT. This codes for CASSHITPGTGELFF.